This entry lists 7 T cell receptor beta chains sequenced from one sample in a study of blood T cell repertoires in COVID-19. Assay used: immunoSEQ multiplex PCR; TCRdb lists only in-frame clones, some missing. This sample has about 81,000 clones, with approximately 84% found just once. Sequencing was carried out using peripheral blood. Every receptor here comes from a human donor in a cohort sampled during active COVID-19.

This clone occurred once. The V and J genes are TRBV6-5 and TRBJ2-1; D is undetermined. This CDR3 region has 11 residues. Trimming left V 5 bases short and J 9 bases short, with 8 bases between. Per the germline V gene, CDR1 is MNHEY and CDR2 is SVGAGI. Here the CDR3 DNA reads TGTGCCAGCAGTACCCGCGTTGAGCAGTTCTTC. This gives the protein CASSTRVEQFF.

This clone came up once. This chain connects TRBV10-2 to TRBJ1-5; maybe TRBD1 (5 bases). The CDR3 length is 13 residues. V shed 10 bases and J shed 4 bases, with 14 bases lying between them. The V gene's germline CDR1 is WSHSY and CDR2 SAAADI. CDR3 residues: CATGAEPNQPQHF. For the CDR3, the DNA is TGCGCCACTGGGGCCGAACCTAATCAGCCCCAGCATTTT.

The CDR3 bases are TGTGCCAGCAGCCCGCGAAGTGATTCCTCCTACAATGAGCAGTTCTTC. It translates to CASSPRSDSSYNEQFF. The chain is built from TRBV11-2 and TRBJ2-1, with D unresolved. The V gene lost 5 bases and the J gene lost 0 bases, with 14 bases spanning the gap. This CDR3 has 16 residues. Germline values: CDR1 SGHAT, CDR2 FQNNGV.

This clone appeared once. The chain joins TRBV5-1 to TRBJ2-1; D unclear. The germline gives CDR1 SGHRS, CDR2 YFSETQ. V lost 5 bases, J lost 4 bases, and 13 bases lay in between. The CDR3 has 14 residues. The CDR3 reads CASRNPHLYNEQFF. The CDR3 region has the DNA TGCGCCAGCAGAAACCCGCACTTATACAATGAGCAGTTCTTC.

The chain has TRBV2 and TRBJ2-3; 7 bases fit TRBD1. The CDR3 extends over 13 amino acids. The germline V gene encodes CDR1 SNHLY and CDR2 FYNNEI. J gave up 7 bases and V 7 bases, and 8 bases lay outside the gene matches. CDR3 amino acids: CASNSRGKNTQYF. The CDR3 DNA follows: TGTGCCAGCAATAGCAGGGGGAAGAATACGCAGTATTTT.

This chain links TRBV10-3 with TRBJ1-3; 9 positions match TRBD1. Germline trimming cut 6 bases from V and 2 bases from J; bases unmatched to any gene: 2. The CDR3 contains 14 residues. Germline V lookup: CDR1 ENHRY, CDR2 SYGVKD. The CDR3 here is CAISTGGTGNTIYF. DNA of the CDR3: TGTGCCATCAGCACAGGGGGCACTGGAAACACCATATATTTT.

This clone came up many times. V is TRBV6-1 and J is TRBJ1-5; TRBD1 matches at 8 bases. Trimming took 1 base from V and 0 from J; bases not matched to a gene: 2. The CDR3 is 16 amino acids. In germline, CDR1 is MNHNS, CDR2 SASEGT. This CDR3 is CASSEGTGFSNQPQHF. In DNA form, the CDR3 reads TGTGCCAGCAGTGAAGGGACAGGGTTTAGCAATCAGCCCCAGCATTTT.